Sequencing of this T cell receptor beta chain was carried out in a study of CD8 T cells in Susac syndrome. Study-wide points: The TCR sequencing and HLA analysis in the study involved a relatively small number of individuals, as the study acknowledged.

Control patients had untreated stable or active relapsing-remitting multiple sclerosis by revised McDonald criteria. TEMRA cells were FACS-enriched, while CD8+ and CD4+ T cells were negatively isolated. Remarks on this clonotype: Its matching antigen is unknown.

The CDR3 covers 12 residues. The V and J ends lost 5 bases and 7 bases respectively, with 12 bases between them. Random-hexamer reverse transcription was applied to roughly 0.45 to 1 ug RNA. The CDR3 of TCR beta was amplified by immunoSEQ multiplex PCR across 54 Vbeta and 13 Jbeta. TCRdb re-called the immunoSEQ multiplex PCR reads through MiXCR, storing one row per CDR3 protein. The data contain some 120,000 distinct CDR3 sequences, approximately 94% of them singletons. Sequenced material: CD4+ T cells from PBMCs. The sequence derives from a human donor with multiple sclerosis. The V call is TRBV12-3 or TRBV12-4, the J call TRBJ2-7, with D perhaps TRBD2 (6 bases). CDR3 DNA: TGTGCCAGCAGTCTGGATGGGGGGGAGCAGTACTTC. Residues: CASSLDGGEQYF.